The rows below give T cell receptor beta chains drawn from one sample of a study of T cell responses to AZD1222 COVID-19 vaccine. Assay: immunoSEQ multiplex PCR; the TCRdb copy retains only in-frame clones and omits some. The profile shows 130,000 or so clones, approximately 85% of them singletons. The material was peripheral blood, obtained 28 days after the second dose of the MenACWY control vaccine. All receptors derive from an adult who received the MenACWY meningococcal vaccine as a control. Each CDR3 is given with its conserved first and last residue. D genes are given only for firm matches. Size is omitted from some rows. Given values are once, few, many or a class for expanded clones.

abundance: .
v_gene: TRBV29-1
d_gene: .
j_gene: TRBJ2-1
CDR3nt: TGCAGCGTTGAAGATGAAGGCAGGGTTTACAATGAGCAGTTCTTC
CDR3aa: CSVEDEGRVYNEQFF

abundance: .
v_gene: TRBV19
d_gene: TRBD1
j_gene: TRBJ2-3
CDR3nt: TGTGCCAGTAGTGTGGGGGACAGGGGCTGGTCAGATACGCAGTATTTT
CDR3aa: CASSVGDRGWSDTQYF

abundance: .
v_gene: TRBV9
d_gene: .
j_gene: TRBJ1-4
CDR3nt: TGTGCCAGCAGCGAGACGGCAACTAATGAAAAACTGTTTTTT
CDR3aa: CASSETATNEKLFF

abundance: .
v_gene: TRBV7-9
d_gene: TRBD2
j_gene: TRBJ2-7
CDR3nt: TGTGCCAGCAGCCCTGGGGGGGGACCCCGGGGTATCGACGAGCAGTACTTC
CDR3aa: CASSPGGGPRGIDEQYF

abundance: few
v_gene: TRBV27
d_gene: TRBD1
j_gene: TRBJ1-1
CDR3nt: TGTGCCAGCAGAACCGACAGGGTAGGGAGGGACACTGAAGCTTTCTTT
CDR3aa: CASRTDRVGRDTEAFF

abundance: .
v_gene: TRBV11-2
d_gene: .
j_gene: TRBJ2-7
CDR3nt: TGTGCCAGCAGCTTAGATCGGTACGAGCAGTACTTC
CDR3aa: CASSLDRYEQYF

abundance: .
v_gene: TRBV6-5
d_gene: TRBD2
j_gene: TRBJ2-3
CDR3nt: TGTGCCAGCACTACGGCGGGGGGGCCCTCGGATACGCAGTATTTT
CDR3aa: CASTTAGGPSDTQYF

abundance: .
v_gene: TRBV6-6
d_gene: TRBD2
j_gene: TRBJ2-1
CDR3nt: TGTGCCAGCAGTCACAGACTAGCGGGAGACCCCCTTGGCTACAATGAGCAGTTCTTC
CDR3aa: CASSHRLAGDPLGYNEQFF

abundance: .
v_gene: TRBV27
d_gene: .
j_gene: TRBJ1-1
CDR3nt: TGTGCCAGCAGTTTTTACAATGGAGAAGCTTTCTTT
CDR3aa: CASSFYNGEAFF

abundance: few
v_gene: TRBV18
d_gene: .
j_gene: TRBJ1-3
CDR3nt: TGTGCCAGCTCACCGGCAGAAACAAACCCTGGAAACACCATATATTTT
CDR3aa: CASSPAETNPGNTIYF

abundance: .
v_gene: TRBV7-8
d_gene: TRBD2
j_gene: TRBJ2-1
CDR3nt: TGTGCCAGCAGCTCAACTAGCGGGGCCTACAATGAGCAGTTCTTC
CDR3aa: CASSSTSGAYNEQFF

abundance: .
v_gene: TRBV5-1
d_gene: .
j_gene: TRBJ1-2
CDR3nt: TGCGCCAGCACCACCACAGGGACCAGCTATGGCTACACCTTC
CDR3aa: CASTTTGTSYGYTF

abundance: .
v_gene: TRBV24-1
d_gene: TRBD1
j_gene: TRBJ2-2
CDR3nt: TGTGCCACCAGTGATTTAGCAGGGGGCGACACCGGGGAGCTGTTTTTT
CDR3aa: CATSDLAGGDTGELFF

abundance: .
v_gene: TRBV27
d_gene: .
j_gene: TRBJ2-7
CDR3nt: TGTGCCAGCAGTTTAACCCCTAGCAGCCGCTCCTACGAGCAGTACTTC
CDR3aa: CASSLTPSSRSYEQYF

abundance: once
v_gene: TRBV5-1
d_gene: TRBD2
j_gene: TRBJ2-2
CDR3nt: TGCGCCAGCAGCTCGGGACTAGCGGGAGGAATCCAGTACGGGGAGCTGTTTTTT
CDR3aa: CASSSGLAGGIQYGELFF

abundance: .
v_gene: TRBV24-1
d_gene: .
j_gene: TRBJ2-2
CDR3nt: TGTGCCACCAGCTCGGTGGTAGCGGCGAACACCGGGGAGCTGTTTTTT
CDR3aa: CATSSVVAANTGELFF